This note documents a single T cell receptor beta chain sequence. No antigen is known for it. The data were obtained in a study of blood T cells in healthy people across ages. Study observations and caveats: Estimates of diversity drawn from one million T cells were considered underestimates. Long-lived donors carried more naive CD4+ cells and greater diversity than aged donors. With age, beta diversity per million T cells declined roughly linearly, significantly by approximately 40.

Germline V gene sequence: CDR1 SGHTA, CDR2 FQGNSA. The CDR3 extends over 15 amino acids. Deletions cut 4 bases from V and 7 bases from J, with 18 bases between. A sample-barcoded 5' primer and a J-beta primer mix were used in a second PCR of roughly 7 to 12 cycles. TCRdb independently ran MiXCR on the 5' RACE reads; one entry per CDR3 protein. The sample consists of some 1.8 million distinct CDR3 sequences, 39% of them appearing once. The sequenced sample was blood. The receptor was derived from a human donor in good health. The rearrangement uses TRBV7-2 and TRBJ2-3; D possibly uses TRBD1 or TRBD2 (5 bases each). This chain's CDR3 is CASSSASGPGYTQYF. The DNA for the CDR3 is TGTGCCAGCAGCTCCGCCTCGGGACCGGGATATACGCAGTATTTT.